This TCR beta chain was identified in a study of technical replicates of blood from several donors. V was cut by 1 base and J by 6 bases, with 7 bases left in between. The length of the CDR3 is 13 residues. CDR1 LNHDA and CDR2 SQIVND come from the germline V gene (reference sequence). Clones were sequenced by immunoSEQ multiplex PCR, and TCRdb holds only the in-frame ones, with some missing. The profile covers approximately 51,000 clones, with 80% to 95% appearing a single time and about 4% taken by the ten largest. The material sequenced was PBMCs. The rearrangement uses TRBV19 and TRBJ2-1, with D possibly matching TRBD2 (6 bases). This TCR came from a human donor in good health. Some clones in this sample may be carry-over from other donors' samples. The CDR3 is CASSIGLGNEQFF. In DNA, the CDR3 is TGTGCCAGTAGTATAGGACTAGGCAATGAGCAGTTCTTC. The complete variable domain, with remaining parts taken from reference TRBV19 and TRBJ2-1, reads DGGITQSPKYLFRKEGQNVTLSCEQNLNHDAMYWYRQDPGQGLRLIYYSQIVNDFQKGDIAEGYSVSREKKESFPLTVTSAQKNPTAFYLCASSIGLGNEQFFGPGTRLTVL.